The 23 T cell receptor beta chains presented below share a single source sample, sequenced in a study of neurological immune-mediated disorders. TCRdb reprocessed the 5' RACE reads via MiXCR and lists one record per CDR3 protein. The table includes tens of thousands of distinct CDR3 sequences, about 4% detected once. The sample consisted of CD4+ T cells from blood. These TCRs come from a woman aged 35 to 49 with multiple sclerosis.

This clonotype was seen many times. The genes are TRBV9 and TRBJ2-7; D is ambiguous. Germline V gives CDR1 SGDLS, CDR2 YYNGEE. The ends were cut back, 7 bases at V and 0 bases at J, with 14 bases in the middle. The CDR3 is 14 amino acids. CDR3 DNA: TGTGCCAGCGGAATCAGGCCTAACTCCTACGAGCAGTACTTC. Translated: CASGIRPNSYEQYF.

This clonotype was seen ten or more times. V gene TRBV27 combines with J gene TRBJ2-7; maybe TRBD1 (6 bases). This CDR3 is built from 13 residues. Trimming left V 6 bases short and J 7 bases short, with 16 bases between. Germline CDR1 MNHEY, CDR2 SMNVEV (reference sequence). The CDR3 nucleotides are TGTGCCAGCAGACGCACAGGGTCCGGAGAGCAGTACTTC. Protein sequence: CASRRTGSGEQYF.

This clonotype was detected ten times or more. The chain couples TRBV3-1 to TRBJ2-7, with TRBD1 identical over 7 bases. V lost 0 bases and J lost 2; bases outside the gene matches: 4. The CDR3 runs to 15 residues. The germline CDR1 and CDR2 sequences are LGHDT and YNNKEL (reference sequence). The CDR3 sequence: CASSQEGTVPYEQYF. The CDR3 bases are TGTGCCAGCAGCCAAGAGGGGACAGTACCCTACGAGCAGTACTTC.

Ten or more counts support this clonotype. The chain carries TRBV5-1 and TRBJ2-3; D not resolved. The ends were cut back, 3 bases at V and 2 bases at J, with 13 bases in the middle. This CDR3 spans 15 amino acids. Germline values: CDR1 SGHRS, CDR2 YFSETQ. The CDR3 reads CASSSDGANTDTQYF. The CDR3 nucleotides are TGCGCCAGCAGCTCGGACGGAGCTAACACAGATACGCAGTATTTT.

This clonotype occurred many times. The V call is TRBV10-3, the J call TRBJ2-7, with 9 nucleotides matching TRBD1. V trimming: 6 bases; J trimming: 5 bases; junction bases outside the gene matches: 8. The CDR3 contains 14 residues. From germline, CDR1 is ENHRY and CDR2 SYGVKD. CDR3: CAIRAGTGIHEQYF. In nucleotides, the CDR3 is TGTGCCATCAGAGCTGGGACAGGGATCCACGAGCAGTACTTC.

This clonotype was recorded at least ten times. The V gene is TRBV7-3, the J gene TRBJ2-5, with D uncertain. The V gene's germline CDR1 is SGHTA and CDR2 FQGTGA. V was cut by 1 base and J by 1 base, with 4 bases left in between. CDR3 length: 13 amino acids. The CDR3 reads CASSLIAQETQYF. Here the CDR3 DNA reads TGTGCCAGCAGCTTAATTGCCCAAGAGACCCAGTACTTC.

In this sample, this clonotype turned up many times. J is TRBJ1-3 and V is TRBV2; no reliable D call. The ends were cut back, 8 bases at V and 0 bases at J, with 17 bases in the middle. CDR1 is SNHLY and CDR2 is FYNNEI in the germline V gene. The CDR3 runs to 16 residues. The CDR3 nucleotides are TGTGCCAGCGCCTACGTCTCGTCTTACTCTGGAAACACCATATATTTT. Translating gives CASAYVSSYSGNTIYF.

This clonotype was picked up many times. One junction end does not reproduce the germline sequence, and a read error may be involved. The genes are TRBV20-1 and TRBJ2-7; no clear D gene. This CDR3 contains 11 residues. Per germline, CDR1 DFQATT and CDR2 SNEGSKA (reference sequence). CDR3 residues: CSVPGLSSVDF. CDR3 nucleotide sequence: TGCAGTGTCCCAGGCCTCTCCTCTGTTGACTTC.

This clonotype was seen many times. This chain uses TRBV5-1 with TRBJ1-1, with 12 bases matching TRBD1. Germline V gene data show CDR1 as SGHRS and CDR2 as YFSETQ. V lost 4 bases to trimming and J lost 4 bases; unmatched junction nucleotides: 8. The CDR3 covers 16 residues. The CDR3 loop is CASSPGTGGAGTEAFF. For the CDR3, the DNA is TGCGCCAGCAGCCCTGGGACAGGGGGCGCGGGCACTGAAGCTTTCTTT.

Many counts were recorded for this clonotype. J is TRBJ2-7 and V is TRBV7-7; perhaps TRBD2 as D (6 bases). V lost 0 bases to trimming and J lost 3 bases, with 12 bases between them. The CDR3 is 15 residues long. CDR1 is SSHAT, CDR2 FNYEAQ, per germline (reference sequence). CDR3 coding DNA: TGTGCCAGCAGCTTAGCGCGCGGGACGAACTACGAGCAGTACTTC. This sequence encodes CASSLARGTNYEQYF.

This clonotype occurred many times. The V and J genes are TRBV5-1 and TRBJ2-7; D tentatively reads TRBD1 or TRBD2 (6 bases each). CDR1 is SGHRS and CDR2 is YFSETQ in the germline V gene. This CDR3 is built from 15 residues. V lost 4 bases, J lost 3 bases, and 17 bases lay in between. CDR3 nucleotide sequence: TGCGCCAGCAGCCGGAGGGCAGGGGAGCACTACGAGCAGTACTTC. Protein sequence: CASSRRAGEHYEQYF.

The table lists this clonotype with many counts. A read error may be the cause here, since a much bigger clone is one base away. The chain joins TRBV6-2 or TRBV6-3 to TRBJ1-1; TRBD1 matches at 10 bases. CDR1 is MNHEY and CDR2 is SVGEGT in the germline V gene. The V gene end was trimmed by 0 bases and the J gene end by 3 bases; junction bases not matched to a gene: 1. The CDR3 runs 15 residues. The CDR3 sequence is CASSYSTGGHTEAFF. CDR3 DNA sequence: TGTGCCAGCAGTTACTCGACAGGGGGCCACACTGAAGCTTTCTTT.

This clonotype was detected many times. The chain joins TRBV12-3 or TRBV12-4 to TRBJ2-1, with 13 bases lining up with TRBD2. This CDR3 region has 16 residues. The trim removed 3 bases at V and 10 bases at J, leaving 9 bases unmatched. The CDR3 spells CASSFGTSGVVGEQFF. The CDR3 DNA sequence: TGTGCCAGCAGTTTTGGGACTAGCGGGGTCGTTGGGGAGCAGTTCTTC.

This clonotype has a count of ten or more. CDR3 loop: CASSSDRALNQPQHF. CDR3 DNA sequence: TGTGCCAGCAGTTCTGACAGAGCGTTAAATCAGCCCCAGCATTTT. This chain joins TRBV3-1 and TRBJ1-5, with a weak D call TRBD1 (5 bases). CDR3 length: 15 amino acids. Per germline, CDR1 LGHDT and CDR2 YNNKEL (reference sequence). V was cut by 6 bases and J by 4 bases, with 16 bases left in between.

This clonotype has ten or more counts. The V gene is TRBV10-3, the J gene TRBJ1-2, with unresolved D. Germline loops: CDR1 ENHRY, CDR2 SYGVKD. Trimming removed 6 bases at V and 1 base at J, with 9 bases between. This CDR3 contains 13 residues. The CDR3 here is CAIRPDGNYGYTF. The CDR3, as DNA: TGTGCCATCAGACCCGACGGTAACTATGGCTACACCTTC.

Ten or more counts support this clonotype. The chain employs TRBV7-2 and TRBJ2-6; the D is unclear. The CDR3 contains 16 residues. With 4 bases removed from V and 0 bases from J, the gap between germline ends came to 10 bases. In germline, CDR1 is SGHTA, CDR2 FQGNSA. CDR3 in amino acids: CASSSMAFSGANVLTF. CDR3 nucleotides: TGTGCCAGCAGCTCTATGGCCTTCTCTGGGGCCAACGTCCTGACTTTC.

This clonotype showed up many times. The chain combines TRBV7-9 with TRBJ1-2, with 10 bases lining up with TRBD1. The V gene's germline CDR1 is SEHNR and CDR2 FQNEAQ (reference sequence). Germline trimming cut 5 bases from V and 0 bases from J; bases unmatched to any gene: 6. The CDR3 is 16 amino acids. The DNA of the CDR3 is TGTGCCAGCAGCGCGGGGACAGGGGCCACTAACTATGGCTACACCTTC. Translating it yields CASSAGTGATNYGYTF.

This clonotype was detected many times. The V gene is TRBV29-1, the J gene TRBJ1-2; D is unresolved. The germline gives CDR1 SQVTM, CDR2 ANQGSEA. CDR3 length: 12 residues. Trimming shortened V by 5 bases and J by 6 bases, and 13 bases separated the two germline ends. CDR3 nucleotide sequence: TGCAGCGTTATGTGGGTGCCGCATGGCTACACCTTC. As protein: CSVMWVPHGYTF.

The table lists this clonotype with many counts. The chain combines TRBV6-2 or TRBV6-3 with TRBJ2-3; TRBD2 aligns across 7 bases. With 10 bases clipped from V and 5 bases from J, the junction kept 15 bases outside the gene matches. Germline-derived CDR1 and CDR2 are MNHEY and SVGEGT. The CDR3 length is 15 residues. CDR3 protein: CATSRGAGELDTQYF. The DNA of the CDR3 is TGTGCCACTTCACGAGGGGCGGGGGAGTTAGATACGCAGTATTTT.

This clonotype was recorded at least ten times. CDR3 in amino acids: CAISAREGGTDTQYF. The CDR3 region has the DNA TGTGCCATCAGTGCCAGGGAGGGGGGCACAGATACGCAGTATTTT. The V call is TRBV10-3, the J call TRBJ2-3; possible D gene TRBD2, 7 bases. The CDR3 contains 15 residues. V lost 4 bases and J lost 1, with 12 bases in between. Germline values: CDR1 ENHRY, CDR2 SYGVKD.

This clonotype was counted ten times or more. The chain recombines TRBV11-1 with TRBJ2-7, with 7 bases matching TRBD1. J lost 3 bases, V lost 2 bases, and 4 bases had no gene match. The CDR3 consists of 14 residues. Germline assignment: CDR1 SGHAT and CDR2 FQDESV (reference sequence). The CDR3 DNA is TGTGCCAGCAGCTTAAGGGACAGCTACTACGAGCAGTACTTC. Its translation: CASSLRDSYYEQYF.

This clonotype occurred many times. The V gene is TRBV7-8, the J gene TRBJ2-1; D might be TRBD2 (5 bases). V was clipped by 1 base and J by 6 bases, with 7 bases between them. The CDR3 loop spans 13 amino acids. Germline values: CDR1 SGHVS, CDR2 FQNEAQ. The CDR3: CASSLDSGNEQFF. The CDR3 DNA is TGTGCCAGCAGCTTAGACAGCGGCAATGAGCAGTTCTTC.

This clonotype was counted ten times or more. V is TRBV20-1 and J is TRBJ2-1; D remains unclear. Germline V CDR1 and CDR2: DFQATT, SNEGSKA (reference sequence). The V end was cut by 1 base, the J end by 5 bases, with 15 bases between. This CDR3 spans 15 amino acids. The CDR3 DNA follows: TGCAGTGCTAGAGTCTTCGACATTGGCGACAATGAGCAGTTCTTC. As protein: CSARVFDIGDNEQFF.